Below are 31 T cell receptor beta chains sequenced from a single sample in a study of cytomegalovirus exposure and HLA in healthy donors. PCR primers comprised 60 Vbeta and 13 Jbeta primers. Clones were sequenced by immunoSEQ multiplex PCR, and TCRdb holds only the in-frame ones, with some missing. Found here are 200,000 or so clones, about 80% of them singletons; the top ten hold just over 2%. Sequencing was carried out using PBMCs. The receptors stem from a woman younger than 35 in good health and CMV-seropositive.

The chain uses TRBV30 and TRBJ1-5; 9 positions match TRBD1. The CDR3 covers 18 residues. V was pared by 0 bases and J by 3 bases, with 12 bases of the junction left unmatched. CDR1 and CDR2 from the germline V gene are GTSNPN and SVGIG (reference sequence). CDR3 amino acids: CAWSVGDRAIHNNQPQHF. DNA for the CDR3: TGTGCCTGGAGTGTAGGGGACAGGGCGATCCATAACAATCAGCCCCAGCATTTT.

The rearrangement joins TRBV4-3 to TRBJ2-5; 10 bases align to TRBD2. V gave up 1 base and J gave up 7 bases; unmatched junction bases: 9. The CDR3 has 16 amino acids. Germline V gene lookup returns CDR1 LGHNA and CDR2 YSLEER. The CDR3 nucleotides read TGCGCCAGCAGCCAAGCGTGGACTAGCGGCCAGGGGACCCAGTACTTC. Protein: CASSQAWTSGQGTQYF.

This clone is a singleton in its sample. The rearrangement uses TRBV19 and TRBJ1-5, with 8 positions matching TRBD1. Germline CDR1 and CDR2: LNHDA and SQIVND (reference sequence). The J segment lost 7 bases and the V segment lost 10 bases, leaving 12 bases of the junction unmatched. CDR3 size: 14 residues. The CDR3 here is CATTGQGAQQPQHF. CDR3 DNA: TGTGCCACCACCGGGCAGGGGGCTCAGCAGCCCCAGCATTTT.

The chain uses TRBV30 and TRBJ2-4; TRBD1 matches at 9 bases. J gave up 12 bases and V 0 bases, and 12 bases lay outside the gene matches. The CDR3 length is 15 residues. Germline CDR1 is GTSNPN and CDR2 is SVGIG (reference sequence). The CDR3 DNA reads TGTGCCTGGAGTGTTCTCCCCGGAGACAGGGGGACTCAGTACTTC. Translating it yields CAWSVLPGDRGTQYF.

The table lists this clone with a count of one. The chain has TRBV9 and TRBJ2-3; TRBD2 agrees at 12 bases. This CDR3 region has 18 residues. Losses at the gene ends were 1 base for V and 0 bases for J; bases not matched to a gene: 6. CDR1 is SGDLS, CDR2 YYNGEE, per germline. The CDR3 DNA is TGTGCCAGCAGCGTACCGACTAGCGGGGGAGCTAGCACAGATACGCAGTATTTT. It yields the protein CASSVPTSGGASTDTQYF.

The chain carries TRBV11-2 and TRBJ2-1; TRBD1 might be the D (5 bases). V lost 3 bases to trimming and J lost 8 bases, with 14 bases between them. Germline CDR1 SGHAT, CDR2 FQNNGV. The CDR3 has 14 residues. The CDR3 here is CASSFRGLGDEQFF. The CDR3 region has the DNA TGTGCCAGCAGCTTTCGAGGCCTAGGGGATGAGCAGTTCTTC.

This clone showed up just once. CDR3: CASNQRLRADTQYF. Written as DNA, the CDR3 is TGTGCCAGCAACCAGCGGTTGAGGGCAGATACGCAGTATTTT. This chain uses TRBV14 with TRBJ2-3; D might be TRBD2 (5 bases). V lost 7 bases to trimming and J lost 4 bases, with 15 bases between them. Per germline, CDR1 SGHDN and CDR2 FVKESK. The CDR3 is 14 residues long.

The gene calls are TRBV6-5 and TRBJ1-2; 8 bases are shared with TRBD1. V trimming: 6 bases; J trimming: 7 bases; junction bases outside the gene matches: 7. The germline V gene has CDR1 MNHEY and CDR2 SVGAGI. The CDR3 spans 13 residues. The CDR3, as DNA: TGTGCCAGCAGCTCCTCAGGGGGCTTTGGCTACACCTTC. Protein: CASSSSGGFGYTF.

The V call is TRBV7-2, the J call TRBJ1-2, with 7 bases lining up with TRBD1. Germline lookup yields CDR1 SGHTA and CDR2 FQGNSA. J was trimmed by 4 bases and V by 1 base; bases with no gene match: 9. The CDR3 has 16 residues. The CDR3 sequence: CASSLGGTAGGYGYTF. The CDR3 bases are TGTGCCAGCAGCTTAGGTGGGACAGCGGGGGGCTATGGCTACACCTTC.

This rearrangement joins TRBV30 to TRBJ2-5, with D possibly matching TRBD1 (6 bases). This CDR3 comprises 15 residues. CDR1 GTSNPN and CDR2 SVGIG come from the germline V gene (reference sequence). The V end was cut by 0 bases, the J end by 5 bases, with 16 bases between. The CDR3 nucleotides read TGTGCCTGGAGTGTGGGGGCATCCCCGGGCGAGACCCAGTACTTC. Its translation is CAWSVGASPGETQYF. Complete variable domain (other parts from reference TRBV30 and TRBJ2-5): SQTIHQWPATLVQPVGSPLSLECTVEGTSNPNLYWYRQAAGRGLQLLFYSVGIGQISSEVPQNLSASRPQDRQFILSSKKLLLSDSGFYLCAWSVGASPGETQYFGPGTRLLVL.

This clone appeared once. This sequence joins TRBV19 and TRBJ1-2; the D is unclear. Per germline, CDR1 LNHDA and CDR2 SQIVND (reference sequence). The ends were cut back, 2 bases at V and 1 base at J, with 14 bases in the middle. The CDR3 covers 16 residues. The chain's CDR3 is CASSISDDEVNYGYTF. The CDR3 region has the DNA TGTGCCAGTAGTATATCCGACGATGAGGTTAACTATGGCTACACCTTC.

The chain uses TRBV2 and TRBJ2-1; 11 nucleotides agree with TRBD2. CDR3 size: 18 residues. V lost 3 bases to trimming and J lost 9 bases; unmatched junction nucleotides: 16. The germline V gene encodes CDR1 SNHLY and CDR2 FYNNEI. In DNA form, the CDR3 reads TGTGCCAGCAGTGAGTGGGTAGCGGGGGGGCAAATTAGGGCTGAGCAGTTCTTC. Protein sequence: CASSEWVAGGQIRAEQFF.

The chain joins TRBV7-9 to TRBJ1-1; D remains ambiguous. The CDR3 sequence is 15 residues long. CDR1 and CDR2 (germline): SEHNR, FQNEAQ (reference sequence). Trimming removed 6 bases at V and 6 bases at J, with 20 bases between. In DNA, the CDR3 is TGTGCCAGCAGTATGGCCTCAACGGAGTATGCTGAAGCTTTCTTT. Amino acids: CASSMASTEYAEAFF. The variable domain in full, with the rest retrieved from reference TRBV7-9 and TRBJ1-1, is DTGVSQNPRHKITKRGQNVTFRCDPISEHNRLYWYRQTLGQGPEFLTYFQNEAQLEKSRLLSDRFSAERPKGSFSTLEIQRTEQGDSAMYLCASSMASTEYAEAFFGQGTRLTVV.

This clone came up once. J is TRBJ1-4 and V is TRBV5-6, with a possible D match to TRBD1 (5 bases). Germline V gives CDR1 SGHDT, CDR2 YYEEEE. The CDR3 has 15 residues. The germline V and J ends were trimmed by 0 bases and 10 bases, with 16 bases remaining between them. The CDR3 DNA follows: TGTGCCAGCAGCTTGGCCCGGACAACCAACGTAAAACTGTTTTTT. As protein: CASSLARTTNVKLFF.

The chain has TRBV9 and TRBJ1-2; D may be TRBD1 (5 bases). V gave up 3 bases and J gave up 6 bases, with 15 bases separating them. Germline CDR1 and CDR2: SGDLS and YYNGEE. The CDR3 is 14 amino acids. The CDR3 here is CASSAPQADNGYTF. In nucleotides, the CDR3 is TGTGCCAGCAGCGCTCCTCAGGCGGACAATGGCTACACCTTC.

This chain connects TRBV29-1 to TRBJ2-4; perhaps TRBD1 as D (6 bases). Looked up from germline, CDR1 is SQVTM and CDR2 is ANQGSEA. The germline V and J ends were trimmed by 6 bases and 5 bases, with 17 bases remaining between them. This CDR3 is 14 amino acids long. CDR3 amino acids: CSVMDSPQQNIQYF. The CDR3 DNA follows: TGCAGCGTAATGGACAGCCCACAACAAAACATTCAGTACTTC.

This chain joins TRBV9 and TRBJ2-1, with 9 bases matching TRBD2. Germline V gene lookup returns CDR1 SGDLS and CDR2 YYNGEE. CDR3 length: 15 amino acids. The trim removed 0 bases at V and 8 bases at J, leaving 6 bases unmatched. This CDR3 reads CASSVGSGGFDEQFF. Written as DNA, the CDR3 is TGTGCCAGCAGCGTAGGGAGCGGGGGGTTCGATGAGCAGTTCTTC. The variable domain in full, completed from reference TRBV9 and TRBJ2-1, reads DSGVTQTPKHLITATGQRVTLRCSPRSGDLSVYWYQQSLDQGLQFLIQYYNGEERAKGNILERFSAQQFPDLHSELNLSSLELGDSALYFCASSVGSGGFDEQFFGPGTRLTVL.

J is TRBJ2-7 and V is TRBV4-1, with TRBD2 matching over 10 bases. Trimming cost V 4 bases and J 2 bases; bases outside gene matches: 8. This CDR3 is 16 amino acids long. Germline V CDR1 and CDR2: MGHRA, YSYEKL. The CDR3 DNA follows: TGCGCCAGCAGCCCGAAAGGACTAGCGGCCACCTACGAGCAGTACTTC. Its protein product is CASSPKGLAATYEQYF.

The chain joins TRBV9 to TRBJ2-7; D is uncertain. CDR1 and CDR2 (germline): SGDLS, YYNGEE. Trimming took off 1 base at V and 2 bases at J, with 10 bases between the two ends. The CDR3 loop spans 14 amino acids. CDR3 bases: TGTGCCAGCAGCGTAAGAGGAGAGACCTACGAGCAGTACTTC. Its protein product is CASSVRGETYEQYF.

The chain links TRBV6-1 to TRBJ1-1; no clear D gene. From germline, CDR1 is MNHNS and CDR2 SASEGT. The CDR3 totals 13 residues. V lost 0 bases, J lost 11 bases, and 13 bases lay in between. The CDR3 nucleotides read TGTGCCAGCAGTGAAGCTGCGGAAGTCCCGGCTTTCTTT. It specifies CASSEAAEVPAFF.

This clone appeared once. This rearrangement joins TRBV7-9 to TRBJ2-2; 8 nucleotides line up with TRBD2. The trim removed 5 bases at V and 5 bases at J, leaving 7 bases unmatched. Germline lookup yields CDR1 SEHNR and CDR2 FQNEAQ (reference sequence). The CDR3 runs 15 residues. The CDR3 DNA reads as TGTGCCAGCAGCCCAGCGGGGGCGGGGACCGGGGAGCTGTTTTTT. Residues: CASSPAGAGTGELFF.

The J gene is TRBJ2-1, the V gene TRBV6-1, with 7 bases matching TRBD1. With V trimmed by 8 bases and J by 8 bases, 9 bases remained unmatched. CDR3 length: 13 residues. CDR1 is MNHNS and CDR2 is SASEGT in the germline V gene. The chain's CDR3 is CASVGRGKDEQFF. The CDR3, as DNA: TGTGCCAGCGTGGGCAGGGGGAAGGATGAGCAGTTCTTC.

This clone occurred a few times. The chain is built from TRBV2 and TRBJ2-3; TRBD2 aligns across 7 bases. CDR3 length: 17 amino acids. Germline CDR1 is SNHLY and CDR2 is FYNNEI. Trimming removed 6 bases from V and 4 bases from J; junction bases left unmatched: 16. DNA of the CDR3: TGTGCCAGCAGCGATCCTCCTAGCGGCCTATCATCAGATACGCAGTATTTT. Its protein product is CASSDPPSGLSSDTQYF.

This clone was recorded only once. CDR3 residues: CALSSGYEQYF. The CDR3 coding sequence is TGTGCCCTGAGCTCGGGCTACGAGCAGTACTTC. The chain combines TRBV30 with TRBJ2-7; no clear D gene. This CDR3 is built from 11 residues. Germline V gene sequence: CDR1 GTSNPN, CDR2 SVGIG (reference sequence). V was trimmed by 8 bases and J by 3 bases, leaving 11 bases between them.

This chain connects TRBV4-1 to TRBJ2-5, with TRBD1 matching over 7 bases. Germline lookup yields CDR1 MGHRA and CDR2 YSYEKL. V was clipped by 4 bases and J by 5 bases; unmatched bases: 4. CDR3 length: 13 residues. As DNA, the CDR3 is TGCGCCAGCAGCCTGACAGGGTACGAGACCCAGTACTTC. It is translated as CASSLTGYETQYF.

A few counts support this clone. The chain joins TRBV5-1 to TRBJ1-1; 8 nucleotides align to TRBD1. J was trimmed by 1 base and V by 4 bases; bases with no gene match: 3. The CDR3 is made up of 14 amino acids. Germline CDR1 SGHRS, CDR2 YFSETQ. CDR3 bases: TGCGCCAGCAGCGTGGGACAGGAGAACACTGAAGCTTTCTTT. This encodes CASSVGQENTEAFF.

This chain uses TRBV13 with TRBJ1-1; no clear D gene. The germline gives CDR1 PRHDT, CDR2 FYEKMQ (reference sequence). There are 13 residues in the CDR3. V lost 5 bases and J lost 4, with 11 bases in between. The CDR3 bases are TGTGCCAGCAGCCTCGTTCGGGGCACTGAAGCTTTCTTT. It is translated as CASSLVRGTEAFF.

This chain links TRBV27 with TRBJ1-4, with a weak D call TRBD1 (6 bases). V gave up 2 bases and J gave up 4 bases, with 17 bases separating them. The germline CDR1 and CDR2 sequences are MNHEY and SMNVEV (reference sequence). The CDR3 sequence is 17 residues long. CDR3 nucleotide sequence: TGTGCCAGCAGTTTAGGGACATCGAAAGGGGGTAATGAAAAACTGTTTTTT. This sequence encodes CASSLGTSKGGNEKLFF.

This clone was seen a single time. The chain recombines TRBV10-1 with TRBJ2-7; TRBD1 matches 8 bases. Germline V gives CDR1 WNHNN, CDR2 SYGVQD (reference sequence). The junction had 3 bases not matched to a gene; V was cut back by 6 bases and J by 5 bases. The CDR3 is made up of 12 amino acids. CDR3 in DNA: TGCGCCAGCAGCTGGACAGGGAACGAGCAGTACTTC. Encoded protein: CASSWTGNEQYF.

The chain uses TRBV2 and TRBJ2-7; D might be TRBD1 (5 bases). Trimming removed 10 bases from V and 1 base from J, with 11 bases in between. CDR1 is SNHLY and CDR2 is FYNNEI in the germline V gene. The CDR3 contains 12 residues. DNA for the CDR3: TGTGCCAACGGACAACCTTCCTACGAGCAGTACTTC. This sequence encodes CANGQPSYEQYF.

As DNA, the CDR3 is TGTGCCAGCAGCTTAAGTCAGGGCTGGGGTTATGGCTACACCTTC. This translates into CASSLSQGWGYGYTF. The chain employs TRBV7-6 and TRBJ1-2; maybe TRBD1 (5 bases). Deletions cut 2 bases from V and 5 bases from J, with 15 bases between. CDR3 length: 15 residues. Looked up from germline, CDR1 is SGHVS and CDR2 is FNYEAQ.